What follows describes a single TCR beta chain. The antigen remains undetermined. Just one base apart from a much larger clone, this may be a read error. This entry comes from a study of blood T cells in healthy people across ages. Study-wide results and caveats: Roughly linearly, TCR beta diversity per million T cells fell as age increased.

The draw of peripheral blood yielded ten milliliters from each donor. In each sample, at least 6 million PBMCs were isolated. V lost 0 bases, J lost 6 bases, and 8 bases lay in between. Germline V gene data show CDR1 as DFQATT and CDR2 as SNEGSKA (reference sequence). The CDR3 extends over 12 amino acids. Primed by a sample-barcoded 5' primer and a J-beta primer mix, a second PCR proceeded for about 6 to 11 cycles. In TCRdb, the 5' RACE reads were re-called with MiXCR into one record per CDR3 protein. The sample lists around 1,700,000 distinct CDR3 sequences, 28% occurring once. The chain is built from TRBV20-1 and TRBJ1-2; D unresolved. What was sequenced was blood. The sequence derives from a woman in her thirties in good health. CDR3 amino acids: CSARDRRDGYTF. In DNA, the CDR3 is TGCAGTGCTAGAGATCGGCGGGATGGCTACACCTTC.